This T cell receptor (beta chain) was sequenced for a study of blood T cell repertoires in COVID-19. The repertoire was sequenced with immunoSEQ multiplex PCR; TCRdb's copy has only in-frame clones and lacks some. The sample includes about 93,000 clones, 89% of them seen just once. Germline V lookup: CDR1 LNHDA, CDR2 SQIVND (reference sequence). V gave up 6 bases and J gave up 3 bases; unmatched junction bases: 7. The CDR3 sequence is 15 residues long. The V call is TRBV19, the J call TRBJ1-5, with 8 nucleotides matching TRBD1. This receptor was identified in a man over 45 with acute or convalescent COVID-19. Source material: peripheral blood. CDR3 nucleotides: TGTGCCAGTAGAACTCAGGGGGCGAACAATCAGCCCCAGCATTTT. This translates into CASRTQGANNQPQHF.